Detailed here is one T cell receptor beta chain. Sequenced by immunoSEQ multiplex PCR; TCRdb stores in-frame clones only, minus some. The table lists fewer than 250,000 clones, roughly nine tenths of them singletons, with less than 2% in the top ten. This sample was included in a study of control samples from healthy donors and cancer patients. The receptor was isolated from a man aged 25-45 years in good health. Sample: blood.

The CDR3 DNA sequence: TGTGCCAGCACCAGCGTAGATGGGCGCGGGGGTTTTACAGATACGCAGTATTTT. It is translated as CASTSVDGRGGFTDTQYF. The chain carries TRBV9 and TRBJ2-3; TRBD2 agrees at 7 bases. The CDR3 has 18 residues. CDR1 SGDLS and CDR2 YYNGEE come from the germline V gene. V was clipped by 6 bases and J by 3 bases; unmatched bases: 19.